This TCR beta chain was documented in a study of T cells after yellow fever vaccination (dated by TCRdb to the late 2010s). Background for the entire study: Libraries from fractions with low cell numbers were prepared with the SMART-Seq v4 Ultra Low Input RNA kit. To follow T-cell clones before and after primary and booster YFV17D yellow fever vaccination, bulk TCR alpha and beta repertoires were sequenced over time. Two healthy male donors, one aged 18 to 29 and one aged 30 to 40 years, made up the cohort. Blood was collected at multiple timepoints before and after primary and secondary immunization, and bulk PBMC replicates and cell subsets were isolated.

This specimen's treatment or condition label, interpreted: live attenuated yellow fever vaccine strain. PBMCs were isolated from peripheral blood using a standard Ficoll-Paque protocol. Dynabeads CD4 and CD8 positive selection kits were used to isolate CD4 and CD8 T-cell fractions. TriZol was used to extract RNA from bulk PBMCs, from CD4 and CD8 fractions, and from dextramer-positive and dextramer-negative fractions. V loses 4 bases of germline sequence and J loses 2 bases, and the interval between the two ends is 13 bases. Including cysteine and phenylalanine, the CDR3 has 15 amino acids. The CDR3 DNA has 45 bases and is translated from base 1. According to the germline V gene, CDR1 reads SGHAT and CDR2 reads FQNNGV. Results the study describes overall, beyond this receptor: After the booster, most of the clones that had expanded following primary vaccination were detected again (roughly 96% of CD4 and roughly 90% of CD8), which suggests that memory was broadly maintained. A small fraction of clonotypes showed up in both the CD4 and CD8 compartments, probably as a result of convergent recombination. Computational filtering was required because FACS-sorted repertoires could contain abundant contaminating clonotypes from the bulk population. Compared with the primary T-cell response, the secondary T-cell response was faster but weaker, reaching its peak on day 5 rather than on day 15. Because the study included only a couple of donors, the extent to which the findings can be generalized is limited.

These reads were obtained on an Illumina NovaSeq 6000. TCR cDNA was synthesized by 5'RACE template switching, through which a universal primer site and unique molecular identifiers were introduced. Priming of cDNA synthesis was performed from both the TCR alpha and TCR beta constant segments. Libraries were amplified in two PCR steps, with sample barcodes and sequencing adapters added in the second step. Sequencing of libraries was performed on Illumina HiSeq 2500 (2x100 bp) or NovaSeq (2x150 bp). In the original analysis: MIGEC was used to demultiplex reads and collapse the reads into UMI consensus sequences, and MiXCR was used for V(D)J alignment. Vaccine-responding clonotypes were defined with edgeR using replicate PBMC samples, requiring FDR below 0.01 and a log2 fold change above 5 up to day 15. Each bulk clonotype was labeled CD4 or CD8 based on which sequenced repertoire, CD4 or CD8, contained the clonotype at higher abundance. TCRdb ran its own pipeline on the public reads, namely fastp trimming at Q25 and MiXCR clone calling, and kept in-frame beta chains. Identical CDR3 proteins give one entry, which carries the most common genes and DNA. What appears here as the V and J calls and clone size reflects TCRdb's work, not the paper's. A total of about 130,000 distinct CDR3 sequences appear in this sample, more than 7.5% of them only once. The top ten clonotypes cover 40% of the sample.

On this clonotype itself: The specificity of this receptor is unknown. There are no base qualities to consult, and no much larger clone falls within one base.

The rearrangement joined TRBV11-2 to TRBJ2-3; the D gene is perhaps TRBD1, from 5 matching bases. Sequencing used CD8+ T cells sorted from PBMCs, obtained on the day of the yellow fever booster vaccination. This clonotype was sampled from a man in his late teens or twenties who received the YFV17D yellow fever vaccine. The CDR3 reads CASSSVSTDTDTQYF. The DNA sequence reads TGTGCCAGCAGCTCGGTGTCGACAGACACAGATACGCAGTATTTT. The full variable domain, completed from the reference TRBV11-2 and TRBJ2-3 proteins outside the CDR3, reads EAGVAQSPRYKIIEKRQSVAFWCNPISGHATLYWYQQILGQGPKLLIQFQNNGVVDDSQLPKDRFSAERLKGVDSTLKIQPAKLEDSAVYLCASSSVSTDTDTQYFGPGTRLTVL.